A single sample is the source of the 9 T cell receptor beta chains below, sequenced in a study of control samples from healthy donors and cancer patients. TCRdb's table, derived via immunoSEQ multiplex PCR, lists solely in-frame clones and lacks some. The sample carries about 160,000 clones, approximately 96% recorded once. Sequencing was done on a sample of blood. All receptors derive from a woman in her thirties or forties in good health.

Only one count was recorded for this clone. The chain has TRBV2 and TRBJ1-5; tentatively, D is TRBD1 (5 bases). The CDR3 consists of 13 residues. With 6 bases removed from V and 6 bases from J, the gap between germline ends came to 12 bases. Germline CDR1 and CDR2: SNHLY and FYNNEI. The CDR3 bases are TGTGCCAGCAGGGGGGGGGTTACTCAGCCCCAGCATTTT. It yields the protein CASRGGVTQPQHF.

The V gene is TRBV6-4, the J gene TRBJ2-2; TRBD1 agrees at 8 bases. Per germline, CDR1 MRHNA and CDR2 SNTAGT. This CDR3 is 15 amino acids long. The V and J ends lost 7 bases and 5 bases, in that order; junction bases with no gene match: 9. Here the CDR3 reads CASTVDRGGTGELFF. CDR3 DNA: TGTGCCAGCACCGTTGACAGGGGCGGAACCGGGGAGCTGTTTTTT.

This rearrangement joins TRBV14 to TRBJ2-3, with a tentative D call TRBD2 (6 bases). The germline V gene encodes CDR1 SGHDN and CDR2 FVKESK. The CDR3 has 12 amino acids. V was shortened by 1 base and J by 9 bases, with 8 bases between the two germline ends. CDR3 residues: CASSQGAGTQYF. The CDR3 region has the DNA TGTGCCAGCAGCCAAGGGGCGGGGACGCAGTATTTT. Filled out from reference TRBV14 and TRBJ2-3, the complete variable domain reads EAGVTQFPSHSVIEKGQTVTLRCDPISGHDNLYWYRRVMGKEIKFLLHFVKESKQDESGMPNNRFLAERTGGTYSTLKVQPAELEDSGVYFCASSQGAGTQYFGPGTRLTVL.

The V and J genes are TRBV6-2 or TRBV6-3 and TRBJ1-5; the match to TRBD1 covers 8 bases. The length of the CDR3 is 15 residues. J was trimmed by 4 bases and V by 2 bases; bases with no gene match: 4. Germline-derived CDR1 and CDR2 are MNHEY and SVGEGT. CDR3 nucleotide sequence: TGTGCCAGCAGTTACGGGACAGGAACAAATCAGCCCCAGCATTTT. This translates into CASSYGTGTNQPQHF.

CDR3 nucleotide sequence: TGTGCCAGCAGCCGCGAAGAGTTGATTAGCGGGTATGAAGAGACCCAGTACTTC. Translating gives CASSREELISGYEETQYF. The rearrangement links TRBV4-2 to TRBJ2-5; 7 positions agree with TRBD2. CDR1 is LGHNA and CDR2 is YNFKEQ in the germline V gene. V was clipped by 4 bases and J by 3 bases; unmatched bases: 17. The CDR3 sequence is 18 residues long.

This rearrangement joins TRBV7-2 to TRBJ2-7, with D hard to call. Germline V gene data show CDR1 as SGHTA and CDR2 as FQGNSA. Trimming cost V 5 bases and J 0 bases, with 5 bases left between them. CDR3 length: 12 residues. CDR3 amino acids: CASSRTSYEQYF. The CDR3 DNA reads TGTGCCAGCAGCCGGACCTCCTACGAGCAGTACTTC.

V gene TRBV28 combines with J gene TRBJ2-7; 7 bases map to TRBD1. The CDR3 covers 14 residues. The germline CDR1 and CDR2 sequences are MDHEN and SYDVKM. V trimming: 5 bases; J trimming: 12 bases; junction bases outside the gene matches: 16. Written as DNA, the CDR3 is TGTGCCAGCAGTGCCCAAGCCCGGACAGGAAATAGGTACTTC. Translation: CASSAQARTGNRYF.

This rearrangement joins TRBV25-1 to TRBJ2-5; D tentatively fits TRBD1 or TRBD2 (5 bases each). This CDR3 is 15 amino acids long. V lost 5 bases, J lost 5 bases, and 18 bases lay in between. From germline, CDR1 is MGHDK and CDR2 SYGVNS. CDR3 sequence (DNA): TGTGCCAGCAGTAATTCAAGGGGTCCGGGGGAGACCCAGTACTTC. This codes for CASSNSRGPGETQYF. The full variable domain, in which reference TRBV25-1 and TRBJ2-5 provide the parts outside the CDR3, is EADIYQTPRYLVIGTGKKITLECSQTMGHDKMYWYQQDPGMELHLIHYSYGVNSTEKGDLSSESTVSRIRTEHFPLTLESARPSHTSQYLCASSNSRGPGETQYFGPGTRLLVL.

The V and J genes are TRBV5-1 and TRBJ1-6, with D possibly being TRBD1 (5 bases). Looked up from germline, CDR1 is SGHRS and CDR2 is YFSETQ. CDR3 length equals 13 residues. Trimming removed 1 base from V and 10 bases from J, with 9 bases in between. CDR3 sequence reads: CASSLQGLSPLHF. The CDR3 DNA is TGCGCCAGCAGCTTGCAGGGTTTGTCACCCCTCCACTTT. The whole variable domain, filled in from reference TRBV5-1 and TRBJ1-6, reads KAGVTQTPRYLIKTRGQQVTLSCSPISGHRSVSWYQQTPGQGLQFLFEYFSETQRNKGNFPGRFSGRQFSNSRSEMNVSTLELGDSALYLCASSLQGLSPLHFGNGTRLTVT.